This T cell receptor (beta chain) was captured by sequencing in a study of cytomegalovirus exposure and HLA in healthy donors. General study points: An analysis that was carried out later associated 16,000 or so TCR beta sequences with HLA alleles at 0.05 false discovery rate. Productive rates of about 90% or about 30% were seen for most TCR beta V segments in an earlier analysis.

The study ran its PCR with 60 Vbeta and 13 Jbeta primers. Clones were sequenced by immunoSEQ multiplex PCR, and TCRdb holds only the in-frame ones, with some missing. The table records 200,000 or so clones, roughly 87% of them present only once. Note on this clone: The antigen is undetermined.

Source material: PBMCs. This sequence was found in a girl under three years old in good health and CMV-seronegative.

The DNA of the CDR3 is TGCGCCAGCAGCTTGGCCTTGGGGGCTGGCTACGAGCAGTACTTC. Translated: CASSLALGAGYEQYF. The chain combines TRBV5-1 with TRBJ2-7; possible D gene TRBD1, 6 bases. There are 15 residues in the CDR3. The V end lost 0 bases, the J end lost 3 bases, and 13 bases lay between the germline ends. Germline V gives CDR1 SGHRS, CDR2 YFSETQ.